The entry below gives a single TCR beta chain sequence along with its context. What it binds is not known. Expressed TCRB transcripts were sequenced because the isolated RNA had all been reverse transcribed beforehand. Sequencing was performed with immunoSEQ multiplex PCR; in TCRdb, only in-frame clones are kept and a portion is missing. This sample has 550,000 to 850,000 clones, with over 10% found just once. The data are from a study of beta chain features in type 1 diabetes. Study summary: In all, around 110,000,000 sorted cells from all samples were analyzed.

Broader study findings: Moderately but significantly shorter TCRB CDR3s were found in Type 1 diabetes patients in all four CD4+ subsets.

From germline, CDR1 is SGHRS and CDR2 YFSETQ. This CDR3 spans 15 amino acids. After removal of 4 bases from V and 7 bases from J, the junction contained 11 bases not matched to a gene. Sequencing input: naive CD4+ T cells from blood. The clonotype was recovered from a man aged 18 to 29 with type 1 diabetes. The chain combines TRBV5-1 with TRBJ2-1; 7 bases line up with TRBD1. The CDR3 protein is CASSLPTGLMNEQFF. The CDR3 DNA reads as TGCGCCAGCAGCCTACCGACAGGGCTTATGAATGAGCAGTTCTTC.